Following are 29 T cell receptor beta chains from one sample sequenced in a study of cytomegalovirus exposure and HLA in healthy donors. Method: immunoSEQ multiplex PCR; TCRdb's copy keeps in-frame clones and lacks some. The sample carries 200,000 to 250,000 clones, 70% to 90% recorded once. Input material: PBMCs. The origin of the receptors is a woman younger than 35 in good health and CMV-seronegative.

The chain links TRBV4-2 to TRBJ2-5; TRBD1 aligns across 11 bases. The CDR3 covers 16 residues. Germline CDR1 LGHNA, CDR2 YNFKEQ. J gave up 5 bases and V 3 bases, and 8 bases lay outside the gene matches. Here the CDR3 reads CASSQGGQGGLETQYF. CDR3 nucleotide sequence: TGTGCCAGCAGCCAGGGGGGACAGGGGGGCTTGGAGACCCAGTACTTC.

The rearrangement links TRBV12-2 to TRBJ2-7; TRBD2, the D gene given by the table, was not confirmed from the DNA. TRBV12-2 is described as a pseudogene. The CDR3 has 17 residues. CDR3 residues: CASRSRPTSGRAYEQYF. The CDR3 DNA sequence: TGTGCAAGTCGCTCAAGACCGACTAGCGGGAGGGCCTACGAGCAGTACTTC.

The rearrangement links TRBV27 to TRBJ1-1; no clear D gene. Germline V gives CDR1 MNHEY, CDR2 SMNVEV (reference sequence). V was trimmed by 0 bases and J by 1 base, leaving 9 bases between them. This CDR3 is built from 15 residues. The CDR3 protein is CASSLSSRGNTEAFF. The CDR3 DNA reads TGTGCCAGCAGTTTATCGTCCCGGGGGAACACTGAAGCTTTCTTT.

The CDR3 loop is CASSFRRDRGSHEQYF. The CDR3 DNA sequence: TGTGCCAGCAGTTTCCGTAGGGACAGGGGGTCCCACGAGCAGTACTTC. The V gene is TRBV28, the J gene TRBJ2-7; 11 bases align to TRBD1. This CDR3 is built from 16 residues. Per germline, CDR1 MDHEN and CDR2 SYDVKM. With V trimmed by 3 bases and J by 5 bases, 9 bases remained unmatched.

The chain has TRBV4-1 and TRBJ2-7, with 7 bases fitting TRBD1. Per the germline V gene, CDR1 is MGHRA and CDR2 is YSYEKL. With V trimmed by 3 bases and J by 1 base, 3 bases remained unmatched. The CDR3 spans 14 residues. This chain's CDR3 is CASSQGRGSYEQYF. The CDR3 DNA reads TGCGCCAGCAGCCAGGGCAGGGGGTCCTACGAGCAGTACTTC.

Concerning this clone: The sample holds other DNA sequences that translate to the same CDR3. The chain carries TRBV6-5 and TRBJ2-7; a possible D gene is TRBD1 (5 bases). Germline V gives CDR1 MNHEY, CDR2 SVGAGI. Trimming stripped 2 bases from V and 3 bases from J, with 8 bases between. This CDR3 is built from 13 residues. The CDR3 DNA reads TGTGCCAGCAGTTACGCCCAGGGCTACGAGCAGTACTTC. It codes for CASSYAQGYEQYF.

This chain uses TRBV7-9 with TRBJ2-7; tentatively, D is TRBD1 (5 bases). V gave up 3 bases and J gave up 5 bases, with 8 bases separating them. Germline CDR1 is SEHNR and CDR2 is FQNEAQ (reference sequence). The CDR3 is 12 residues long. CDR3 coding DNA: TGTGCCAGCAGCTTGGGGCTGGACGAGCAGTACTTC. Protein product: CASSLGLDEQYF.

The gene calls are TRBV6-5 and TRBJ1-2; D remains ambiguous. V was cut by 6 bases and J by 4 bases, with 12 bases left in between. The germline V gene has CDR1 MNHEY and CDR2 SVGAGI. The CDR3 has 13 residues. The CDR3 protein is CASRAEGIYGYTF. The CDR3 coding sequence is TGTGCCAGCAGAGCCGAGGGAATCTATGGCTACACCTTC.

This rearrangement joins TRBV11-2 to TRBJ2-3, with a weak D call TRBD2 (5 bases). Trimming pared 1 base from V and 2 bases from J, leaving 13 bases between. In germline, CDR1 is SGHAT, CDR2 FQNNGV. The CDR3 extends over 16 amino acids. CDR3 coding DNA: TGTGCCAGCAGCTTAGCGGTTGGACTGGCCACAGATACGCAGTATTTT. It yields the protein CASSLAVGLATDTQYF.

This chain joins TRBV10-3 and TRBJ2-5, with a weak D call TRBD2 (6 bases). CDR1 ENHRY and CDR2 SYGVKD come from the germline V gene. V lost 8 bases and J lost 4, with 14 bases in between. This CDR3 has 13 amino acids. CDR3 in amino acids: CAIASGFGETQYF. The DNA for the CDR3 is TGTGCCATCGCCAGCGGGTTCGGAGAGACCCAGTACTTC.

This rearrangement joins TRBV18 to TRBJ2-1; 9 positions match TRBD2. Losses at the gene ends were 2 bases for V and 7 bases for J; bases not matched to a gene: 12. This CDR3 region has 17 residues. CDR1 and CDR2 from the germline V gene are KGHSH and LQKENI. This CDR3 reads CASSPGRAGGRSNEQFF. CDR3 bases: TGTGCCAGCTCACCAGGTCGAGCGGGAGGTAGATCAAATGAGCAGTTCTTC.

The V and J genes are TRBV7-2 and TRBJ2-7; 11 bases are a match to TRBD2. Trimming took 4 bases from V and 0 from J; bases not matched to a gene: 11. Germline-derived CDR1 and CDR2 are SGHTA and FQGNSA. The CDR3 consists of 18 residues. CDR3 protein: CASSYLLLAGDLSYEQYF. CDR3 bases: TGTGCCAGCAGCTATCTTTTACTAGCGGGAGACCTCTCCTACGAGCAGTACTTC. Filled out from reference TRBV7-2 and TRBJ2-7, the complete variable domain reads GAGVSQSPSNKVTEKGKDVELRCDPISGHTALYWYRQSLGQGLEFLIYFQGNSAPDKSGLPSDRFSAERTGGSVSTLTIQRTQQEDSAVYLCASSYLLLAGDLSYEQYFGPGTRLTVT.

The rearrangement joins TRBV11-3 to TRBJ2-7, with D hard to call. CDR3 size: 13 residues. The ends were cut back, 2 bases at V and 3 bases at J, with 8 bases in the middle. Looked up from germline, CDR1 is SGHNT and CDR2 is YENEEA. CDR3: CASSLSAGYEQYF. As DNA, the CDR3 is TGTGCCAGCAGCTTATCAGCAGGCTACGAGCAGTACTTC.

A few counts support this clone. The V and J genes are TRBV15 and TRBJ1-5; possibly TRBD1 for D (6 bases). The CDR3 is made up of 14 amino acids. Looked up from germline, CDR1 is LNHNV and CDR2 is YYDKDF (reference sequence). V lost 0 bases and J lost 7, with 10 bases in between. The CDR3 loop reads CATSRDRQGQPQHF. The CDR3, as DNA: TGTGCCACCAGCAGAGATCGGCAGGGGCAGCCCCAGCATTTT.

This clone was picked up a small number of times. The V gene is TRBV19, the J gene TRBJ1-5; tentatively, D is TRBD1 (5 bases). The V gene lost 5 bases and the J gene lost 6 bases, with 20 bases spanning the gap. CDR1 is LNHDA and CDR2 is SQIVND in the germline V gene (reference sequence). The CDR3 spans 16 residues. CDR3 bases: TGTGCCAGTAGTCCAGGAAATCCAGGGTCCCCTCAGCCCCAGCATTTT. This translates into CASSPGNPGSPQPQHF.

This rearrangement joins TRBV5-1 to TRBJ1-1; D gene uncertain. Trimming removed 4 bases from V and 5 bases from J, with 15 bases in between. Germline V CDR1 and CDR2: SGHRS, YFSETQ. The CDR3 covers 14 residues. The CDR3 coding sequence is TGCGCCAGCAGCCTAACAGAGTTCGATACTGAAGCTTTCTTT. It encodes CASSLTEFDTEAFF. The whole variable domain, filled in from reference TRBV5-1 and TRBJ1-1, reads KAGVTQTPRYLIKTRGQQVTLSCSPISGHRSVSWYQQTPGQGLQFLFEYFSETQRNKGNFPGRFSGRQFSNSRSEMNVSTLELGDSALYLCASSLTEFDTEAFFGQGTRLTVV.

The chain combines TRBV6-5 with TRBJ1-1, with no clear D. Trimming took 3 bases from V and 11 from J, leaving 19 bases between them. This CDR3 contains 14 residues. Germline loops: CDR1 MNHEY, CDR2 SVGAGI. The CDR3 nucleotides are TGTGCCAGCAGTTATTCCTCTGAGGGTATGTGGGCTTTCTTT. Its protein product is CASSYSSEGMWAFF.

The CDR3 nucleotides are TGTGCCAGCAGGGACAGGGGGCCAGATACGCAGTATTTT. Translation: CASRDRGPDTQYF. The chain is built from TRBV27 and TRBJ2-3; TRBD1 matches 11 bases. Looked up from germline, CDR1 is MNHEY and CDR2 is SMNVEV (reference sequence). Trimming removed 6 bases from V and 4 bases from J; junction bases left unmatched: 0. The CDR3 has 13 amino acids.

The chain has TRBV9 and TRBJ2-2; tentative D call: TRBD2 (5 bases). The CDR3 extends over 14 amino acids. Looked up from germline, CDR1 is SGDLS and CDR2 is YYNGEE. The V end was cut by 0 bases, the J end by 5 bases, with 8 bases between. CDR3 sequence (DNA): TGTGCCAGCAGCGTAGCGGGGAATACCGGGGAGCTGTTTTTT. Residues: CASSVAGNTGELFF. Full variable domain (outside the CDR3, taken from reference TRBV9 and TRBJ2-2): DSGVTQTPKHLITATGQRVTLRCSPRSGDLSVYWYQQSLDQGLQFLIQYYNGEERAKGNILERFSAQQFPDLHSELNLSSLELGDSALYFCASSVAGNTGELFFGEGSRLTVL.

The chain has TRBV19 and TRBJ2-2; the match to TRBD2 covers 9 bases. Trimming took 2 bases from V and 6 from J; bases not matched to a gene: 10. The CDR3 has 17 amino acids. Germline V lookup: CDR1 LNHDA, CDR2 SQIVND (reference sequence). This CDR3 reads CASSITPGLAIPGELFF. DNA for the CDR3: TGTGCCAGTAGTATAACCCCGGGACTAGCTATTCCCGGGGAGCTGTTTTTT. Variable domain in full (rest from reference TRBV19 and TRBJ2-2): DGGITQSPKYLFRKEGQNVTLSCEQNLNHDAMYWYRQDPGQGLRLIYYSQIVNDFQKGDIAEGYSVSREKKESFPLTVTSAQKNPTAFYLCASSITPGLAIPGELFFGEGSRLTVL.

The J gene is TRBJ2-4, the V gene TRBV28, with a possible D match to TRBD2 (6 bases). The germline V gene encodes CDR1 MDHEN and CDR2 SYDVKM. The CDR3 length is 14 residues. The V and J ends lost 6 bases and 4 bases respectively, with 13 bases between them. The CDR3 nucleotides read TGTGCCAGCAGCGGGGACGGACTAAAAAACATTCAGTACTTC. This sequence encodes CASSGDGLKNIQYF.

The rearrangement joins TRBV4-1 to TRBJ2-3, with 12 bases aligning to TRBD2. The germline CDR1 and CDR2 sequences are MGHRA and YSYEKL. After removal of 2 bases from V and 2 bases from J, the junction contained 5 bases not matched to a gene. The CDR3 length is 17 residues. As DNA, the CDR3 is TGCGCCAGCAGCCAAAAAGGACTAGCGGGACCCACAGATACGCAGTATTTT. The encoded protein is CASSQKGLAGPTDTQYF.

The rearrangement uses TRBV2 and TRBJ2-5; a weak D match, TRBD2 (5 bases). The CDR3 runs 13 residues. Germline loops: CDR1 SNHLY, CDR2 FYNNEI. The ends were cut back, 7 bases at V and 1 base at J, with 10 bases in the middle. The CDR3: CASMREVQETQYF. The CDR3, as DNA: TGTGCCAGCATGAGGGAAGTCCAAGAGACCCAGTACTTC.

This clone came up once. The V gene is TRBV7-8, the J gene TRBJ2-7; a weak D match, TRBD2 (5 bases). The ends were cut back, 4 bases at V and 5 bases at J, with 15 bases in the middle. Germline CDR1 is SGHVS and CDR2 is FQNEAQ. The CDR3 is 14 amino acids. CDR3 sequence: CASSSQTGSHEQYF. CDR3 DNA sequence: TGTGCCAGCAGCTCCCAAACGGGGAGTCACGAGCAGTACTTC.

The J gene is TRBJ2-3, the V gene TRBV5-1, with D perhaps TRBD2 (5 bases). V dropped 7 bases and J dropped 0 bases, with 12 bases sitting between them. This CDR3 is built from 14 residues. CDR1 SGHRS and CDR2 YFSETQ come from the germline V gene. The CDR3 sequence is CASRAGLSTDTQYF. The CDR3 bases are TGCGCCAGCCGAGCCGGACTGAGCACAGATACGCAGTATTTT.

The chain combines TRBV28 with TRBJ2-7; perhaps TRBD1 as D (5 bases). The CDR3 totals 13 residues. Looked up from germline, CDR1 is MDHEN and CDR2 is SYDVKM. The V end lost 5 bases, the J end lost 1 base, and 9 bases lay between the germline ends. The CDR3 loop reads CASSLTGSYEQYF. Written as DNA, the CDR3 is TGTGCCAGCAGTCTCACAGGTTCCTACGAGCAGTACTTC.

The V call is TRBV19, the J call TRBJ1-1, with 8 positions matching TRBD1. Trimming took 3 bases from V and 6 from J; bases not matched to a gene: 9. The germline CDR1 and CDR2 sequences are LNHDA and SQIVND (reference sequence). The CDR3 has 15 amino acids. CDR3 in DNA: TGTGCCAGTAGTATTTGGTTACAGGGGGGATCTGAAGCTTTCTTT. As protein: CASSIWLQGGSEAFF. Variable domain in full (rest from reference TRBV19 and TRBJ1-1): DGGITQSPKYLFRKEGQNVTLSCEQNLNHDAMYWYRQDPGQGLRLIYYSQIVNDFQKGDIAEGYSVSREKKESFPLTVTSAQKNPTAFYLCASSIWLQGGSEAFFGQGTRLTVV.

This sequence joins TRBV29-1 and TRBJ2-3; TRBD2 might be the D (7 bases). The germline gives CDR1 SQVTM, CDR2 ANQGSEA. The CDR3 spans 14 residues. The V and J ends lost 6 bases and 2 bases respectively, with 15 bases between them. CDR3 loop: CSVGAAGATDTQYF. The DNA of the CDR3 is TGCAGCGTGGGGGCGGCGGGAGCCACAGATACGCAGTATTTT.

Here the CDR3 reads CARIRGQQGVGTEAFF. The DNA of the CDR3 is TGTGCCAGGATCCGGGGTCAACAGGGGGTGGGCACTGAAGCTTTCTTT. The chain employs TRBV2 and TRBJ1-1; 8 bases are shared with TRBD1. The CDR3 contains 16 residues. V gave up 9 bases and J gave up 4 bases; unmatched junction bases: 16. Looked up from germline, CDR1 is SNHLY and CDR2 is FYNNEI.